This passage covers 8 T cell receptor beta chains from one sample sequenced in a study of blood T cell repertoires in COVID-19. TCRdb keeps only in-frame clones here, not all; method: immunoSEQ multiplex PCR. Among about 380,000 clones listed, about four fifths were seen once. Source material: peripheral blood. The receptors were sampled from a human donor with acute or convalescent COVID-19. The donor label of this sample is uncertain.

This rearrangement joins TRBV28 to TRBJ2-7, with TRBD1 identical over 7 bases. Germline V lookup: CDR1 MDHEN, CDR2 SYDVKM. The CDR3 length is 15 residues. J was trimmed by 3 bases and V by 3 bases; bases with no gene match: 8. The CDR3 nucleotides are TGTGCCAGCAGTTTGGACAGGTTTGGTATCTACGAGCAGTACTTC. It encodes CASSLDRFGIYEQYF. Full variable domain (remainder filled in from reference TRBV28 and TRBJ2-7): DVKVTQSSRYLVKRTGEKVFLECVQDMDHENMFWYRQDPGLGLRLIYFSYDVKMKEKGDIPEGYSVSREKKERFSLILESASTNQTSMYLCASSLDRFGIYEQYFGPGTRLTVT.

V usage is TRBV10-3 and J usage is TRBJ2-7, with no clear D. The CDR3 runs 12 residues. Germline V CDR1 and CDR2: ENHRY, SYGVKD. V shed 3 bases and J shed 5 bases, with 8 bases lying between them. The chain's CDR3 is CAISDSPHEQYF. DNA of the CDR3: TGTGCCATCAGTGACTCCCCCCACGAGCAGTACTTC.

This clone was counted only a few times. DNA for the CDR3: TGTGCCATCTGGGACAGGGGTGGCTACACCTTC. Its protein is CAIWDRGGYTF. The chain combines TRBV12-3 or TRBV12-4 with TRBJ1-2, with TRBD1 matching over 10 bases. V shed 10 bases and J 7 bases; nucleotides not matched to a gene: 3. This CDR3 has 11 amino acids.

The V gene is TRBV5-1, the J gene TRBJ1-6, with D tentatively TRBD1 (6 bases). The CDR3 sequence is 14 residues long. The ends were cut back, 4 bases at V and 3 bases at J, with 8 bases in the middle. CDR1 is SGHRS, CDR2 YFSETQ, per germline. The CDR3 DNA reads TGCGCCAGCAGCCTGGACAGCTATAATTCACCCCTCCACTTT. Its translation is CASSLDSYNSPLHF.

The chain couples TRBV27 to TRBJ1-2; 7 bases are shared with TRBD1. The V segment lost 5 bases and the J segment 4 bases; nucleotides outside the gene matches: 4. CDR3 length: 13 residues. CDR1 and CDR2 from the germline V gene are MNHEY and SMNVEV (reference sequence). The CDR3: CASSAGQFYGYTF. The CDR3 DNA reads TGTGCCAGCAGTGCGGGACAGTTCTATGGCTACACCTTC.

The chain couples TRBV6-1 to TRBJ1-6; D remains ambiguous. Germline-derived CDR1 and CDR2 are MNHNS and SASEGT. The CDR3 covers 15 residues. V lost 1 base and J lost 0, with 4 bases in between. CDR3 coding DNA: TGTGCCAGCAGTGAAGGGAGCTCCTATAATTCACCCCTCCACTTT. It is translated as CASSEGSSYNSPLHF.

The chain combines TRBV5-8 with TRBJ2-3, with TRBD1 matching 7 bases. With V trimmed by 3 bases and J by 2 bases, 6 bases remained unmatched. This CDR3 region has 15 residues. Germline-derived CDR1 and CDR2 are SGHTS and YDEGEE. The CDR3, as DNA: TGTGCCAGCAGCTGGGGACAGACGAACACAGATACGCAGTATTTT. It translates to CASSWGQTNTDTQYF.

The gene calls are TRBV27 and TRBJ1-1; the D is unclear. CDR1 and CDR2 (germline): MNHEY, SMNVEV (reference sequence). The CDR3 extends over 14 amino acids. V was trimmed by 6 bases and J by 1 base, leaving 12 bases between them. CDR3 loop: CASRVKRANTEAFF. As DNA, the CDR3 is TGTGCCAGCAGGGTCAAGAGGGCGAACACTGAAGCTTTCTTT.